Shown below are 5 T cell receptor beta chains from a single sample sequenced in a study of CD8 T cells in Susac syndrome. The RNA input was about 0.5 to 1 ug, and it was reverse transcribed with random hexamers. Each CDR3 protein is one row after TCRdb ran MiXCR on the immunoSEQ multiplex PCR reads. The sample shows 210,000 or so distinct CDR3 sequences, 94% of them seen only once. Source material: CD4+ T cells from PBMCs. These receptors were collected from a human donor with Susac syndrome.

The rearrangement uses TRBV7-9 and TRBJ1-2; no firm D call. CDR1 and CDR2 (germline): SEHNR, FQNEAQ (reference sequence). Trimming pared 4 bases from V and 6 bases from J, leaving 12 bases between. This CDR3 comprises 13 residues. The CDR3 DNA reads TGTGCCAGCAGCTATCACTCCAAGGATGGCTACACCTTC. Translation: CASSYHSKDGYTF.

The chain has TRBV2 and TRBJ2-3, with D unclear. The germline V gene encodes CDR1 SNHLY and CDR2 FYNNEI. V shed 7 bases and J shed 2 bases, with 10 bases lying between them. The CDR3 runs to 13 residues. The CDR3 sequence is CASTIRPTDTQYF. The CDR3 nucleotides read TGTGCCAGCACCATCCGGCCCACAGATACGCAGTATTTT.

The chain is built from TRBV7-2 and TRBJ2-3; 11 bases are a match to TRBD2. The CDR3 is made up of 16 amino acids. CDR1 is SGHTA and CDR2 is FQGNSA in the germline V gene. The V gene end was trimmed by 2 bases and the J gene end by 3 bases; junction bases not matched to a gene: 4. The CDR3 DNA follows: TGTGCCAGCAGCTTACTTAGCGGGGGGGCGACAGATACGCAGTATTTT. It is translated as CASSLLSGGATDTQYF. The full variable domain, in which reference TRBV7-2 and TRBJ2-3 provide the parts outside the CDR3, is GAGVSQSPSNKVTEKGKDVELRCDPISGHTALYWYRQSLGQGLEFLIYFQGNSAPDKSGLPSDRFSAERTGGSVSTLTIQRTQQEDSAVYLCASSLLSGGATDTQYFGPGTRLTVL.

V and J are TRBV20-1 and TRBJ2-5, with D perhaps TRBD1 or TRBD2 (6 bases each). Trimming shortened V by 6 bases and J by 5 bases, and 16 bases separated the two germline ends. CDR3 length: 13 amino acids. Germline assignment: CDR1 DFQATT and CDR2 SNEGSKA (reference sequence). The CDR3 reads CSAAGEEGETQYF. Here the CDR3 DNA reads TGCAGTGCGGCAGGGGAGGAGGGGGAGACCCAGTACTTC.

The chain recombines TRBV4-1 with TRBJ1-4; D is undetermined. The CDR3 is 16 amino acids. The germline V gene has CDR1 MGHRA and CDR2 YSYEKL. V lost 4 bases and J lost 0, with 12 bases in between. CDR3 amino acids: CASSRTAEATNEKLFF. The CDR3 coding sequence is TGCGCCAGCAGCCGGACGGCGGAGGCAACTAATGAAAAACTGTTTTTT.